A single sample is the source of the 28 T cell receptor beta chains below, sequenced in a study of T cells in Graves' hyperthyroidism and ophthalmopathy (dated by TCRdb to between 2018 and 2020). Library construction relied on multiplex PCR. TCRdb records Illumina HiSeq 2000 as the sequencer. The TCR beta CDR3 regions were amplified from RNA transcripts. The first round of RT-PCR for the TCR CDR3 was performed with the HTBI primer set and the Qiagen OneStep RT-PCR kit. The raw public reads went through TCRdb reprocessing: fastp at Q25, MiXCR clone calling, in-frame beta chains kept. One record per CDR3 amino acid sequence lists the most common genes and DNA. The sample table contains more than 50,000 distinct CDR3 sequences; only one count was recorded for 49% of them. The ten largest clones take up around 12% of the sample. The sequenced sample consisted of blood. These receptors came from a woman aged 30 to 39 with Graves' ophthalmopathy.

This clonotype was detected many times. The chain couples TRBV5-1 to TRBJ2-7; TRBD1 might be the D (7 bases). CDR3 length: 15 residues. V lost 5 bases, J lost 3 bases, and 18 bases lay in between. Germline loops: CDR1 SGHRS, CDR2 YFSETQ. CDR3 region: CASSTNAGQNYEQYF. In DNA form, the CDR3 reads TGCGCCAGCAGTACGAATGCGGGACAGAACTACGAGCAGTACTTC.

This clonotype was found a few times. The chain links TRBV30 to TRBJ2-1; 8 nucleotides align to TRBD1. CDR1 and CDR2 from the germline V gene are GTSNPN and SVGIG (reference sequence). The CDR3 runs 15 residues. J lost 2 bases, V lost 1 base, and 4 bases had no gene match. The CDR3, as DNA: TGTGCCTGGAGTGAAGCGACAGGGGCCTACAATGAGCAGTTCTTC. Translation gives CAWSEATGAYNEQFF.

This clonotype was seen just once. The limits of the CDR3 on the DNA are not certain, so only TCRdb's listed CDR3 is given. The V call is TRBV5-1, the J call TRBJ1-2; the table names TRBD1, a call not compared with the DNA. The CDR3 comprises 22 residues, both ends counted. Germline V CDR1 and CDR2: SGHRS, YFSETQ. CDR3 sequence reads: CDSSFYICSAASPRQANYGYTF.

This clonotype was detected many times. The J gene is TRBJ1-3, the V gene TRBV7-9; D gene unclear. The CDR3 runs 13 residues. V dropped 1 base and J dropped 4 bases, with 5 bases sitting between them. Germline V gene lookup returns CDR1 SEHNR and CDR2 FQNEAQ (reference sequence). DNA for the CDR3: TGTGCCAGCAGCTTAGAAGGGGGAAACACCATATATTTT. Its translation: CASSLEGGNTIYF.

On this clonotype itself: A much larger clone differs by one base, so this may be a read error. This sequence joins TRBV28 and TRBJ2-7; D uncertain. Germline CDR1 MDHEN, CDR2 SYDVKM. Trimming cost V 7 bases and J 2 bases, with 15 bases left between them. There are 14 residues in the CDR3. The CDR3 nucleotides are TGTGCCAGCACCCCCGGTCTCCGCCCCTACGAGCAGTACTTC. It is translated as CASTPGLRPYEQYF.

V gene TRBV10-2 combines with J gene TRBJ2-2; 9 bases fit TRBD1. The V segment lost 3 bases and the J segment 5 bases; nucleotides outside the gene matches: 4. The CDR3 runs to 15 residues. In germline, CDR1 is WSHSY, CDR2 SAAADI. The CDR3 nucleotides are TGCGCCAGCAGTGATTGGACAGGGGTAACCGGGGAGCTGTTTTTT. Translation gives CASSDWTGVTGELFF.

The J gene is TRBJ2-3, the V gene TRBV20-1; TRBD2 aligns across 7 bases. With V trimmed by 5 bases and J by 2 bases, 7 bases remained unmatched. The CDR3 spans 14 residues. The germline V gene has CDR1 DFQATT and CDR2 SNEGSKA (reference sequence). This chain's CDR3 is CSAGRRGNTDTQYF. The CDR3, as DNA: TGCAGTGCTGGGAGGCGGGGGAACACAGATACGCAGTATTTT.

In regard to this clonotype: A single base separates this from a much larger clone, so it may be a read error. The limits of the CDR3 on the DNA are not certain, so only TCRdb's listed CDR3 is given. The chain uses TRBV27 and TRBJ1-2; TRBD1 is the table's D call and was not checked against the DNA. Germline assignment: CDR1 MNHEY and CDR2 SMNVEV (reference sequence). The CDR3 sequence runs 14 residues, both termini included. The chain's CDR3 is CASSFGQGNYGHTF.

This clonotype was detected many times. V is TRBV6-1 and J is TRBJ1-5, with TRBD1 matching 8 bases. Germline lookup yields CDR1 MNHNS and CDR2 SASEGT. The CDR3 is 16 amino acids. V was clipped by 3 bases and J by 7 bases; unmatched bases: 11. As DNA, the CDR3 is TGTGCCAGCAGTGAGGAGGGGACAGGTATTGTACAGCCCCAGCATTTT. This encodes CASSEEGTGIVQPQHF.

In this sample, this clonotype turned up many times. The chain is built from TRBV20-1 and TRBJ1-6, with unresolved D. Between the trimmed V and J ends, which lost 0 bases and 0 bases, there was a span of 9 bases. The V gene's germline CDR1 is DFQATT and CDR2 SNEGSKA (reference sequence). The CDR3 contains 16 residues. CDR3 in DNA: TGCAGTGCTAGAGATCGCGAGGACTCCTATAATTCACCCCTCCACTTT. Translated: CSARDREDSYNSPLHF.

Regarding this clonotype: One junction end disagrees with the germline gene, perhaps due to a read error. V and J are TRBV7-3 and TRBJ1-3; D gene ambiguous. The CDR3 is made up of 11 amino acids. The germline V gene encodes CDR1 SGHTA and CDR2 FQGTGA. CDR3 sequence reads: CTSSPRAGIYF. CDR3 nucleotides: TGTACCAGCAGCCCCCGAGCGGGCATATATTTT.

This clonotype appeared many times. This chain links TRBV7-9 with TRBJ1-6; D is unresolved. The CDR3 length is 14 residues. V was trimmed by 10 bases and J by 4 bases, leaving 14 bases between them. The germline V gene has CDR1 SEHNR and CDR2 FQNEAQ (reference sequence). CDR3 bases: TGTGCCACCTCGTCGTGGGGTTATAATTCACCCCTCCACTTT. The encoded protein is CATSSWGYNSPLHF.

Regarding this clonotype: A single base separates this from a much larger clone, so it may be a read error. The CDR3, as DNA: TGTGTCAGCAGTGAGGAGGGGACAGGTATTGTACAGCCCCAGCATTTT. It specifies CVSSEEGTGIVQPQHF. The rearrangement uses TRBV6-1 and TRBJ1-5; TRBD1 matches at 8 bases. CDR3 length: 16 amino acids. Germline assignment: CDR1 MNHNS and CDR2 SASEGT.

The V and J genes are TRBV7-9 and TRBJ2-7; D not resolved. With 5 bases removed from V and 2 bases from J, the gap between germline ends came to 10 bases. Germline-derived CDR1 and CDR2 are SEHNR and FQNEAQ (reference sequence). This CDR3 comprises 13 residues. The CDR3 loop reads CASSPRGTYEQYF. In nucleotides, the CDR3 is TGTGCCAGCAGCCCACGCGGTACCTACGAGCAGTACTTC.

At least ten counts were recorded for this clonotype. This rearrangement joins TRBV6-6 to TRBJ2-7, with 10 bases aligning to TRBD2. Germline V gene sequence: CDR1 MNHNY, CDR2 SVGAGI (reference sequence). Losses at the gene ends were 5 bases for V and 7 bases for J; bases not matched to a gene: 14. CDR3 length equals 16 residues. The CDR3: CASSHPSGRLISEQYF. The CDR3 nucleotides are TGTGCCAGCAGTCATCCTAGCGGGAGACTTATTTCGGAGCAGTACTTC.

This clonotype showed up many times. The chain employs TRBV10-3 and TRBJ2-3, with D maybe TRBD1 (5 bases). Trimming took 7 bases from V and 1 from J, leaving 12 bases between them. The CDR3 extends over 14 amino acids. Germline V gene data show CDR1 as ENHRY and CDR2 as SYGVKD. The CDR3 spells CAINQGTGTDTQYF. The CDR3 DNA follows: TGTGCCATCAATCAGGGTACGGGCACAGATACGCAGTATTTT.

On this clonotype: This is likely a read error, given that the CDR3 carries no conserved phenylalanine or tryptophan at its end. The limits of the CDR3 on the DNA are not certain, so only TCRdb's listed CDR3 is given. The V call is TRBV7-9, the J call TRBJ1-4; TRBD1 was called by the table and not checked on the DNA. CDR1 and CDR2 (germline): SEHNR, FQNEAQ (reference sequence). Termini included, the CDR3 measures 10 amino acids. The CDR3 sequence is CASSPGTGNY.

DNA for the CDR3: TGTGCCAGCAGCCAAGGGTCTCAGTCCGCCTACGAGCAGTACTTC. Its translation: CASSQGSQSAYEQYF. The chain combines TRBV4-2 with TRBJ2-7; D unclear. This CDR3 has 15 residues. The germline V and J ends were trimmed by 1 base and 2 bases, with 12 bases remaining between them. Germline CDR1 reads LGHNA; CDR2 reads YNFKEQ.

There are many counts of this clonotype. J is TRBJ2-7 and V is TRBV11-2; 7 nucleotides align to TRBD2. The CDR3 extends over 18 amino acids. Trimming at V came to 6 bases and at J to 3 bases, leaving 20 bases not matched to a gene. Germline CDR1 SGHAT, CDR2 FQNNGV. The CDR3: CASRSPGTKVGGSYEQYF. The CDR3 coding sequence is TGTGCCAGCAGGTCCCCCGGGACGAAAGTCGGGGGGAGCTACGAGCAGTACTTC.

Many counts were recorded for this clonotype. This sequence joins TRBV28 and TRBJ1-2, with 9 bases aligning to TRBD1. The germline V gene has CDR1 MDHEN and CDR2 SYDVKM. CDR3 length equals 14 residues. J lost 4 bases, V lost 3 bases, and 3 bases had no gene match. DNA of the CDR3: TGTGCCAGCAGTTTGGGACAGGGTGGCTATGGCTACACCTTC. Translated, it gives CASSLGQGGYGYTF.

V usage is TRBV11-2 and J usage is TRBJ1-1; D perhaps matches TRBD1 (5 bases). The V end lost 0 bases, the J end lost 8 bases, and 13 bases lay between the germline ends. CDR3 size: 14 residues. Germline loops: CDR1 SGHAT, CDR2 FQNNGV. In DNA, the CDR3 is TGTGCCAGCAGCTTAGAGGGACTAGCGGGGGAAGCTTTCTTT. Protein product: CASSLEGLAGEAFF.

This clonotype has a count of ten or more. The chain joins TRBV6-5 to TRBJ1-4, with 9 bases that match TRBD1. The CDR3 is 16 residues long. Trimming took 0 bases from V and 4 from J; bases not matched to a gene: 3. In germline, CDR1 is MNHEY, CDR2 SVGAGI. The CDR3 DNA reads TGTGCCAGCAGTTACTCGTACAGGGGGCTTAATGAAAAACTGTTTTTT. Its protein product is CASSYSYRGLNEKLFF.

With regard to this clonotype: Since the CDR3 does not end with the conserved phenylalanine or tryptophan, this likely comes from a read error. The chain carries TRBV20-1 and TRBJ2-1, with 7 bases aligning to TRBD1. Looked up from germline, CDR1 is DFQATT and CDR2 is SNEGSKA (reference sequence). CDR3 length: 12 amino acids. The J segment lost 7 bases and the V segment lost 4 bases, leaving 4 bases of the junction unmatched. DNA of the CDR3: TGCAGTGCTATGAGGGGGCCGAATGAGCAGTTCTCC. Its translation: CSAMRGPNEQFS.

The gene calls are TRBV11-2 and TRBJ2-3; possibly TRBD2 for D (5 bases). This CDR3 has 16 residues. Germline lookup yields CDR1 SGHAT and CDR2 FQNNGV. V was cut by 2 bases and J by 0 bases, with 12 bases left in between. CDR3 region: CASSLFPSQSTDTQYF. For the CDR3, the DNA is TGTGCCAGCAGCTTATTTCCTAGCCAGAGCACAGATACGCAGTATTTT.

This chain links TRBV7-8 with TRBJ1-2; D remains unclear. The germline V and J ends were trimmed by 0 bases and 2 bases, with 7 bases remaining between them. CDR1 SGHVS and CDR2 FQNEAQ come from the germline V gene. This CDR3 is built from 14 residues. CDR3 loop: CASSLATANYGYTF. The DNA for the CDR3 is TGTGCCAGCAGCTTAGCCACAGCCAACTATGGCTACACCTTC. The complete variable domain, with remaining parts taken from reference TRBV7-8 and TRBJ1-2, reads GAGVSQSPRYKVAKRGQDVALRCDPISGHVSLFWYQQALGQGPEFLTYFQNEAQLDKSGLPSDRFFAERPEGSVSTLKIQRTQQEDSAVYLCASSLATANYGYTFGSGTRLTVV.

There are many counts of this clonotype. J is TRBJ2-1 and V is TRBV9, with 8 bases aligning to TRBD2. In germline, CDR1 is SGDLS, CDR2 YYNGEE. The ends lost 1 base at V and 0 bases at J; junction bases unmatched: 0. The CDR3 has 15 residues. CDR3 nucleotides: TGTGCCAGCAGCGTAACTAGCGGCTCCTACAATGAGCAGTTCTTC. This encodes CASSVTSGSYNEQFF.

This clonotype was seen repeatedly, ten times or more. This CDR3 is CASSLAAKKWEGYTF. For the CDR3, the DNA is TGTGCCAGCAGCTTAGCGGCGAAAAAGTGGGAGGGCTACACCTTC. The chain carries TRBV13 and TRBJ1-2; unclear D gene. The CDR3 consists of 15 residues. Trimming took off 1 base at V and 8 bases at J, with 17 bases between the two ends. Germline-derived CDR1 and CDR2 are PRHDT and FYEKMQ (reference sequence). Drawing the rest from reference TRBV13 and TRBJ1-2, the complete variable domain is AAGVIQSPRHLIKEKRETATLKCYPIPRHDTVYWYQQGPGQDPQFLISFYEKMQSDKGSIPDRFSAQQFSDYHSELNMSSLELGDSALYFCASSLAAKKWEGYTFGSGTRLTVV.

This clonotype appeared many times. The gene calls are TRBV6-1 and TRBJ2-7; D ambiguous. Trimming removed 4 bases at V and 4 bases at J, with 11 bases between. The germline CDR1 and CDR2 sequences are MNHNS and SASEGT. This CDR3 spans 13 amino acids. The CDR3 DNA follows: TGTGCCAGCAGTGCGAACACGGTTTACGAGCAGTACTTC. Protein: CASSANTVYEQYF.